These 19 T cell receptor beta chains came from one sample sequenced in a study of shared clonotypes between healthy human individuals. Produced via immunoSEQ multiplex PCR; TCRdb's table is partial and in-frame only. In the table there are about 2.1 million clones, roughly 91% of which are singletons. CD45RO-negative, CCR7-positively selected cells formed the naive CD8 fraction, excluding terminally differentiated effector memory CD45RA+ cells. The specimen was naive CD8+ T cells from PBMCs. These TCRs come from a man aged 18-30 years in good health. Some clones in this sample may be carry-over from other donors' samples.

The CDR3 coding sequence is TGTGCCAGCAGCTTGAGTAGCGGGAGGGCCAATGAGCAGTTCTTC. This gives the protein CASSLSSGRANEQFF. The chain uses TRBV5-5 and TRBJ2-1; TRBD2 matches at 11 bases. The length of the CDR3 is 15 residues. CDR1 is SGHKS, CDR2 YYEKEE, per germline (reference sequence). V was pared by 1 base and J by 6 bases, with 3 bases of the junction left unmatched.

The chain employs TRBV5-1 and TRBJ2-3; D perhaps matches TRBD2 (6 bases). Trimming pared 4 bases from V and 7 bases from J, leaving 16 bases between. CDR3 length equals 14 residues. Germline V gives CDR1 SGHRS, CDR2 YFSETQ. The CDR3, as DNA: TGCGCCAGCAGCCCGGCGGAGGGAGCACATACGCAGTATTTT. Its translation: CASSPAEGAHTQYF.

A remark on this clone: Other DNA sequences from this sample encode an identical CDR3 as well. The chain links TRBV7-9 to TRBJ2-4, with D uncertain. The ends were cut back, 3 bases at V and 6 bases at J, with 3 bases in the middle. Germline V gene sequence: CDR1 SEHNR, CDR2 FQNEAQ (reference sequence). The CDR3 covers 11 residues. DNA of the CDR3: TGTGCCAGCAGCTTGGGAAACATTCAGTACTTC. Its translation is CASSLGNIQYF.

The chain uses TRBV5-1 and TRBJ1-4; TRBD1 is a possible D gene (5 bases). Germline V gene lookup returns CDR1 SGHRS and CDR2 YFSETQ. V lost 5 bases and J 0 bases, leaving 11 bases between the germline ends. CDR3 length equals 15 residues. The CDR3 DNA reads TGCGCCAGCAGTGCTGACAGTCCAACTAATGAAAAACTGTTTTTT. It codes for CASSADSPTNEKLFF.

Here the CDR3 reads CAISEVKGSEHEQYF. The DNA for the CDR3 is TGTGCCATCAGTGAAGTTAAGGGGAGTGAGCACGAGCAGTACTTC. The chain couples TRBV10-3 to TRBJ2-7; TRBD1 or TRBD2 may be the D gene (5 bases each). Trimming pared 3 bases from V and 5 bases from J, leaving 17 bases between. The CDR3 loop spans 15 amino acids. Germline V gene sequence: CDR1 ENHRY, CDR2 SYGVKD.

This chain connects TRBV27 to TRBJ2-1, with 10 bases lining up with TRBD2. V dropped 6 bases and J dropped 4; count of bases not matched to a gene: 9. CDR1 and CDR2 (germline): MNHEY, SMNVEV (reference sequence). The CDR3 covers 16 residues. CDR3 sequence: CASRTSLAGVYNEQFF. The CDR3 nucleotides are TGTGCCAGCAGAACCTCTCTAGCGGGAGTTTACAATGAGCAGTTCTTC.

The chain is built from TRBV9 and TRBJ2-1; TRBD2 might be the D (5 bases). Germline V lookup: CDR1 SGDLS, CDR2 YYNGEE. Trimming stripped 8 bases from V and 5 bases from J, with 11 bases between. CDR3 length equals 12 residues. The CDR3: CASALGDNEQFF. The CDR3 DNA follows: TGTGCCAGTGCCCTGGGAGACAATGAGCAGTTCTTC.

As regards this clone: The identical CDR3 is also encoded by other nucleotide sequences in the sample. The chain uses TRBV29-1 and TRBJ2-1; D remains ambiguous. Trimming cost V 2 bases and J 6 bases, with 8 bases left between them. CDR3 size: 12 residues. Germline V gene sequence: CDR1 SQVTM, CDR2 ANQGSEA. This CDR3 reads CSVERALNEQFF. For the CDR3, the DNA is TGCAGCGTTGAACGTGCTCTCAATGAGCAGTTCTTC.

The chain recombines TRBV21-1 with TRBJ1-1. TRBV21-1 is noted as a pseudogene. This CDR3 region has 16 residues. CDR3 sequence (DNA): TGTGCCAGCAGCTCCGCGAGCGGGGCCATGAACACTGAAGCTTTCTTT. It translates to CASSSASGAMNTEAFF.

This chain uses TRBV4-3 with TRBJ1-4, with D possibly matching TRBD1 (5 bases). CDR1 LGHNA and CDR2 YSLEER come from the germline V gene. The CDR3 has 16 residues. V lost 4 bases and J 8 bases, leaving 20 bases between the germline ends. The CDR3 sequence is CASSLGVALREEKLFF. Written as DNA, the CDR3 is TGCGCCAGCAGCCTAGGGGTGGCCCTACGGGAAGAAAAACTGTTTTTT.

This chain joins TRBV7-9 and TRBJ2-2; D is unclear. V gave up 5 bases and J gave up 1 base, with 14 bases separating them. This CDR3 is built from 16 residues. Germline CDR1 SEHNR, CDR2 FQNEAQ (reference sequence). The CDR3 DNA sequence: TGTGCCAGCAGCCCCAAGAGGACCGTGAACACCGGGGAGCTGTTTTTT. It yields the protein CASSPKRTVNTGELFF.

The rearrangement uses TRBV18 and TRBJ2-7; 7 bases align to TRBD2. This CDR3 has 14 residues. The trim removed 4 bases at V and 6 bases at J, leaving 9 bases unmatched. Germline V gives CDR1 KGHSH, CDR2 LQKENI. The CDR3 DNA follows: TGTGCCAGCTCACTAAGCGGGAAACCGGTCGAGCAGTACTTC. This gives the protein CASSLSGKPVEQYF.

V and J are TRBV28 and TRBJ1-2, with D maybe TRBD1 (5 bases). The germline CDR1 and CDR2 sequences are MDHEN and SYDVKM. There are 16 residues in the CDR3. V lost 3 bases, J lost 1 base, and 15 bases lay in between. The CDR3 loop is CASSFNGAAFNYGYTF. The CDR3 region has the DNA TGTGCCAGCAGTTTCAATGGGGCAGCTTTTAACTATGGCTACACCTTC.

The CDR3 loop is CASSLRGLAFQETQYF. In DNA, the CDR3 is TGTGCCAGCAGTTTAAGGGGACTAGCGTTCCAAGAGACCCAGTACTTC. The rearrangement uses TRBV28 and TRBJ2-5, with TRBD2 matching 10 bases. The V segment lost 2 bases and the J segment 1 base; nucleotides outside the gene matches: 4. The CDR3 extends over 16 amino acids. Germline-derived CDR1 and CDR2 are MDHEN and SYDVKM. Using reference TRBV28 and TRBJ2-5 for the parts outside the CDR3, the full variable domain is DVKVTQSSRYLVKRTGEKVFLECVQDMDHENMFWYRQDPGLGLRLIYFSYDVKMKEKGDIPEGYSVSREKKERFSLILESASTNQTSMYLCASSLRGLAFQETQYFGPGTRLLVL.

This clone came up a few times. The gene calls are TRBV4-2 and TRBJ2-7; possibly TRBD1 or TRBD2 for D (5 bases each). The CDR3 runs to 15 residues. In germline, CDR1 is LGHNA, CDR2 YNFKEQ. The V and J ends lost 4 bases and 2 bases respectively, with 15 bases between them. For the CDR3, the DNA is TGTGCCAGCAGCCTAACACCGGGGCAGGCCTACGAGCAGTACTTC. The encoded protein is CASSLTPGQAYEQYF.

In this sample, this clone turned up once. This sample also contains other DNA sequences that code for the same CDR3. This chain joins TRBV27 and TRBJ2-7; 7 bases agree with TRBD2. V was pared by 2 bases and J by 1 base, with 2 bases of the junction left unmatched. Looked up from germline, CDR1 is MNHEY and CDR2 is SMNVEV (reference sequence). The CDR3 loop spans 14 amino acids. CDR3 DNA: TGTGCCAGCAGTTTAGTGGGAGGGTCCTACGAGCAGTACTTC. Residues: CASSLVGGSYEQYF.

The chain is built from TRBV11-2 and TRBJ2-7; D possibly corresponds to TRBD2 (6 bases). The CDR3 length is 15 residues. The V gene's germline CDR1 is SGHAT and CDR2 FQNNGV. The V end lost 0 bases, the J end lost 3 bases, and 12 bases lay between the germline ends. The DNA of the CDR3 is TGTGCCAGCAGCTTAGACACTAGCCCCGGCTACGAGCAGTACTTC. Amino acid sequence: CASSLDTSPGYEQYF.

The chain has TRBV2 and TRBJ2-5; 12 nucleotides match TRBD2. CDR3 size: 16 residues. CDR1 SNHLY and CDR2 FYNNEI come from the germline V gene. Germline trimming cut 3 bases from V and 4 bases from J; bases unmatched to any gene: 6. In nucleotides, the CDR3 is TGTGCCAGCAGTGATTTGAAACTAGCGGGAGGAGAGACCCAGTACTTC. Translating gives CASSDLKLAGGETQYF.

This rearrangement joins TRBV30 to TRBJ1-6; D remains ambiguous. Germline CDR1 and CDR2: GTSNPN and SVGIG (reference sequence). This CDR3 contains 13 residues. V lost 8 bases and J 4 bases, leaving 12 bases between the germline ends. The CDR3 here is CAAGPGYNSPLHF. DNA of the CDR3: TGTGCCGCCGGGCCGGGTTATAATTCACCCCTCCACTTT.